This paragraph covers one T cell receptor beta chain sequence. Its antigen is not known. This CDR3 is 15 amino acids long. Germline V CDR1 and CDR2: MNHEY, SVGEGT. The V end was cut by 7 bases, the J end by 3 bases, with 16 bases between. These data come from a study of T cell repertoires in cytomegalovirus infection. Overall study context: CMV infection and matching HLA type were both indicated by public TCR beta signatures.

Study-level findings and limits: Pooled public TCR beta family frequency picked out CMV carriers with the relevant HLA. The ex vivo response was dominated by HLA-C-restricted CMV-specific TCR beta clonotypes.

Via MiXCR, TCRdb re-called the reads, giving one row per CDR3 protein. Seen here are around 450,000 distinct CDR3 sequences, about a third observed once, and the top ten hold 12% to 15%. This rearrangement joins TRBV6-2 or TRBV6-3 to TRBJ2-1; D unresolved. The clonotype originates from a human donor in good health (CMV status not recorded). Some clones in this sample may be carry-over from other donors' samples. Sequencing was performed on PBMCs. The CDR3 coding sequence is TGTGCCAGCACTGAGGCCGCGATCAGCTACAATGAGCAGTTCTTC. Residues: CASTEAAISYNEQFF.